A single sample is the source of the 30 T cell receptor beta chains below, sequenced in a study of kidney transplant recipient with SARS-CoV-2 infection. MiXCR, run by TCRdb on the reads, gives a single entry per CDR3 protein. Of 200,000 to 300,000 distinct CDR3 sequences listed, about 28% are singletons. The sequences come from a blood sample, collected at baseline and between days 110 and 120 from a kidney transplant recipient. The origin of the receptors is a young adult male patient who had COVID-19 and was a kidney transplant recipient. The T cells may come from the graft donor.

On this clonotype: An end of the junction differs from the germline gene, which may be a read error. J is TRBJ1-2 and V is TRBV4-3, with D hard to call. The CDR3 has 17 residues. Germline V gives CDR1 LGHNA, CDR2 YSLEER. The CDR3, as DNA: TGCGCCAGCAGCTCTATGCCAGGACGTCGAAAGACCTATGGCCACACCTTC. Its protein product is CASSSMPGRRKTYGHTF.

A word on this clonotype: This may arise from a read error, as a much more abundant clone is one base away. The rearrangement links TRBV9 to TRBJ1-2; D ambiguous. This CDR3 spans 16 amino acids. Germline V gives CDR1 SGDLS, CDR2 YYNGEE. With 6 bases removed from V and 4 bases from J, the gap between germline ends came to 22 bases. The chain's CDR3 is CASMCTHSRKTYGYTF. In DNA form, the CDR3 reads TGTGCCAGCATGTGCACGCACTCAAGAAAGACCTATGGCTACACCTTC.

This clonotype appeared many times. The chain uses TRBV18 and TRBJ2-2; no clear D gene. This CDR3 is 14 amino acids long. CDR1 is KGHSH and CDR2 is LQKENI in the germline V gene. V lost 4 bases and J lost 3, with 9 bases in between. CDR3 bases: TGTGCCAGCTCACTAACCAAGGACACCGGGGAGCTGTTTTTT. Translating gives CASSLTKDTGELFF.

This clonotype turned up a few times. The CDR3: CASSPHPLEPSDTQYF. Here the CDR3 DNA reads TGTGCCAGCTCACCTCATCCCCTGGAACCTTCAGATACGCAGTATTTT. The V gene is TRBV18, the J gene TRBJ2-3; D is unresolved. The V end lost 3 bases, the J end lost 4 bases, and 17 bases lay between the germline ends. Germline loops: CDR1 KGHSH, CDR2 LQKENI. This CDR3 region has 16 residues. Supplemented by reference TRBV18 and TRBJ2-3, the full variable domain reads NAGVMQNPRHLVRRRGQEARLRCSPMKGHSHVYWYRQLPEEGLKFMVYLQKENIIDESGMPKERFSAEFPKEGPSILRIQQVVRGDSAAYFCASSPHPLEPSDTQYFGPGTRLTVL.

This clonotype was counted between two and nine times. The J gene is TRBJ2-1, the V gene TRBV6-4; D perhaps matches TRBD1 (5 bases). The V end lost 4 bases, the J end lost 7 bases, and 17 bases lay between the germline ends. Germline CDR1 MRHNA, CDR2 SNTAGT. This CDR3 comprises 15 residues. CDR3 nucleotide sequence: TGTGCCAGCAGTGTGGGAACCTTTGACAGTAATGAGCAGTTCTTC. Translated, it gives CASSVGTFDSNEQFF.

This clonotype has a handful of counts. The V and J genes are TRBV6-5 and TRBJ1-3; tentatively, D is TRBD1 (6 bases). The V end lost 7 bases, the J end lost 2 bases, and 12 bases lay between the germline ends. The CDR3 totals 14 residues. Per germline, CDR1 MNHEY and CDR2 SVGAGI. CDR3 sequence (DNA): TGTGCCAGCAACAGAGGGGGAACTGGAAACACCATATATTTT. It encodes CASNRGGTGNTIYF.

The sample holds many counts of this clonotype. The rearrangement links TRBV6-6 to TRBJ1-2; D is uncertain. There are 17 residues in the CDR3. The V gene lost 4 bases and the J gene lost 4 bases, with 22 bases spanning the gap. Germline loops: CDR1 MNHNY, CDR2 SVGAGI (reference sequence). The CDR3 sequence is CASSSTSGGRKTYGYTF. CDR3 coding DNA: TGTGCCAGCAGTTCGACGTCAGGTGGGAGAAAGACCTATGGCTACACCTTC.

Details on this clonotype: Given a much more abundant clone one base away, this may be a read error. The V and J genes are TRBV8-2 and TRBJ2-6. TRBV8-2 is recorded as a pseudogene. CDR3 size: 17 residues. CDR3: CSRIVRITQSRANVLTF. CDR3 DNA: TGTAGCAGGATCGTCAGGATAACACAAAGTCGGGCCAACGTCCTGACTTTC.

This clonotype was observed at least ten times. The V call is TRBV20-1, the J call TRBJ2-7; 7 nucleotides line up with TRBD2. After removal of 4 bases from V and 3 bases from J, the junction contained 9 bases not matched to a gene. This CDR3 has 14 amino acids. Germline CDR1 and CDR2: DFQATT and SNEGSKA (reference sequence). The CDR3 nucleotides are TGCAGTGCTACCGGCGGGGCGGGGGTCTACGAGCAGTACTTC. This translates into CSATGGAGVYEQYF.

Many counts were recorded for this clonotype. The CDR3 protein is CASSKPRKGYNEQFF. In nucleotides, the CDR3 is TGTGCCAGCAGCAAACCCCGGAAGGGCTACAATGAGCAGTTCTTC. This chain uses TRBV27 with TRBJ2-1, with D unresolved. The germline V gene has CDR1 MNHEY and CDR2 SMNVEV (reference sequence). The CDR3 is 15 residues long. V lost 6 bases and J 3 bases, leaving 15 bases between the germline ends.

This clonotype occurred many times. V usage is TRBV4-2 and J usage is TRBJ2-1; D is unclear. This CDR3 is 16 amino acids long. Germline loops: CDR1 LGHNA, CDR2 YNFKEQ. V shed 0 bases and J shed 0 bases, with 9 bases lying between them. CDR3 nucleotide sequence: TGTGCCAGCAGCCAAGAGGTCGGTTTCTCCTACAATGAGCAGTTCTTC. It specifies CASSQEVGFSYNEQFF.

This clonotype was seen ten or more times. The chain combines TRBV5-5 with TRBJ1-2; no reliable D call. Per the germline V gene, CDR1 is SGHKS and CDR2 is YYEKEE (reference sequence). The CDR3 runs 16 residues. V dropped 7 bases and J dropped 4 bases, with 23 bases sitting between them. Written as DNA, the CDR3 is TGTGCCAGCTGGCGCCGTGTCTCGCGAAAGACCTATGGCTACACCTTC. Protein product: CASWRRVSRKTYGYTF.

This clonotype has at least ten counts. The V and J genes are TRBV5-1 and TRBJ2-2; TRBD2 aligns across 12 bases. The CDR3 is 15 amino acids. Germline-derived CDR1 and CDR2 are SGHRS and YFSETQ. V dropped 4 bases and J dropped 8; count of bases not matched to a gene: 6. The CDR3 reads CASSPRTSGTGELFF. CDR3 in DNA: TGCGCCAGCAGCCCTCGGACTAGCGGGACTGGGGAGCTGTTTTTT. The complete variable domain, with remaining parts taken from reference TRBV5-1 and TRBJ2-2, reads KAGVTQTPRYLIKTRGQQVTLSCSPISGHRSVSWYQQTPGQGLQFLFEYFSETQRNKGNFPGRFSGRQFSNSRSEMNVSTLELGDSALYLCASSPRTSGTGELFFGEGSRLTVL.

Remarks on this clonotype: An end of the junction does not agree with germline; a read error may underlie this. The J gene is TRBJ1-2, the V gene TRBV3-1; D gene uncertain. This CDR3 spans 17 amino acids. The germline CDR1 and CDR2 sequences are LGHDT and YNNKEL (reference sequence). Here the CDR3 DNA reads TGTGCCAGCAGCGTGTCTTACACCCTTCGAAAGACCTATGGCTACCCCTTC. It translates to CASSVSYTLRKTYGYPF.

This clonotype showed up many times. The rearrangement joins TRBV6-8 to TRBJ2-5, with 8 bases matching TRBD2. Germline V gene data show CDR1 as MNHGY and CDR2 as SAAAGT. The CDR3 has 15 amino acids. After removal of 0 bases from V and 4 bases from J, the junction contained 4 bases not matched to a gene. In DNA, the CDR3 is TGTGCCAGCAGTTACTCCGGGGGGGCGGGAGAGACCCAGTACTTC. Protein: CASSYSGGAGETQYF.

This clonotype was counted between two and nine times. A much more abundant neighbour one base away suggests this may be a read error. V and J are TRBV28 and TRBJ1-3; no firm D call. The CDR3 runs to 15 residues. Per the germline V gene, CDR1 is MDHEN and CDR2 is SYDVKM. With 7 bases removed from V and 2 bases from J, the gap between germline ends came to 15 bases. The CDR3: CASTEGTGPGNTIYF. As DNA, the CDR3 is TGTGCCAGCACTGAGGGTACCGGCCCTGGAAACACCATATATTTT. The full variable domain, with the rest looked up from reference TRBV28 and TRBJ1-3, is DVKVTQSSRYLVKRTGEKVFLECVQDMDHENMFWYRQDPGLGLRLIYFSYDVKMKEKGDIPEGYSVSREKKERFSLILESASTNQTSMYLCASTEGTGPGNTIYFGEGSWLTVV.

On this clonotype: As the CDR3 is not closed by the conserved phenylalanine or tryptophan, this likely results from a read error. No DNA is shown, since the ends of the CDR3 on it are uncertain; the CDR3 is the one TCRdb lists. The CDR3 is CASSQDPGLGEGDTG. The chain couples TRBV4-3 to TRBJ1-2; the table's D call of TRBD1 was not tested on the DNA. The CDR3 spans 15 residues, counting both ends. CDR1 and CDR2 (germline): LGHNA, YSLEER.

This clonotype was recorded at least ten times. The J gene is TRBJ2-1, the V gene TRBV10-1; the D call may be TRBD1 or TRBD2 (5 bases each). Germline-derived CDR1 and CDR2 are WNHNN and SYGVQD (reference sequence). The CDR3 sequence is 15 residues long. Trimming removed 0 bases from V and 8 bases from J, with 14 bases in between. The CDR3: CASSESLRGVDEQFF. CDR3 coding DNA: TGCGCCAGCAGTGAGTCCCTAAGAGGGGTGGATGAGCAGTTCTTC.

In its sample, this clonotype was seen a few times. Germline is not matched at one junction end, which may reflect a read error. V gene TRBV28 combines with J gene TRBJ2-3; the match to TRBD1 covers 7 bases. Per the germline V gene, CDR1 is MDHEN and CDR2 is SYDVKM. This CDR3 region has 11 residues. This CDR3 is CASSHPGQSLF. The CDR3 DNA follows: TGTGCCAGCAGTCATCCGGGACAGTCCCTTTTT.

This clonotype was detected many times. The chain employs TRBV7-9 and TRBJ2-1; 9 nucleotides line up with TRBD1. CDR1 and CDR2 (germline): SEHNR, FQNEAQ (reference sequence). The CDR3 is 14 amino acids. V lost 4 bases, J lost 7 bases, and 5 bases stayed unmatched. As DNA, the CDR3 is TGTGCCAGCAGCTCTCAGGGGACAGGGAATGAGCAGTTCTTC. Translation gives CASSSQGTGNEQFF. The complete variable domain, with remaining parts taken from reference TRBV7-9 and TRBJ2-1, reads DTGVSQNPRHKITKRGQNVTFRCDPISEHNRLYWYRQTLGQGPEFLTYFQNEAQLEKSRLLSDRFSAERPKGSFSTLEIQRTEQGDSAMYLCASSSQGTGNEQFFGPGTRLTVL.

Ten or more counts support this clonotype. The V gene is TRBV12-3 or TRBV12-4, the J gene TRBJ2-7; D is perhaps TRBD1 (7 bases). This CDR3 is 16 amino acids long. Trimming removed 3 bases from V and 1 base from J, with 16 bases in between. The CDR3, as DNA: TGTGCCAGCAGTTTTACCGCGGGACAGAGTTCCTACGAGCAGTACTTC. It yields the protein CASSFTAGQSSYEQYF.

This clonotype has ten or more counts. In nucleotides, the CDR3 is TGTGCCAGCAGCCCGCGACGGAGCACTGAAGCTTTCTTT. This gives the protein CASSPRRSTEAFF. This chain joins TRBV5-4 and TRBJ1-1, with D unresolved. The V and J ends lost 4 bases and 4 bases respectively, with 11 bases between them. The CDR3 totals 13 residues. Germline CDR1 SGHNT, CDR2 YYREEE (reference sequence). Full variable domain (outside the CDR3, taken from reference TRBV5-4 and TRBJ1-1): ETGVTQSPTHLIKTRGQQVTLRCSSQSGHNTVSWYQQALGQGPQFIFQYYREEENGRGNFPPRFSGLQFPNYSSELNVNALELDDSALYLCASSPRRSTEAFFGQGTRLTVV.

Worth noting for this clonotype: A single base separates this from a much larger clone, so it may be a read error. This chain connects TRBV6-4 to TRBJ1-2; weak D call: TRBD1 (5 bases). Germline V lookup: CDR1 MRHNA, CDR2 SNTAGT. Between the trimmed V and J ends, which lost 5 bases and 4 bases, there was a span of 23 bases. This CDR3 region has 17 residues. The CDR3 DNA reads TGTGCCAGCAGTCAGGGTCGCTCACACGGAAAGACCTATGGCTACACCTTC. Amino acid sequence: CASSQGRSHGKTYGYTF.

Ten or more counts support this clonotype. The V gene is TRBV19, the J gene TRBJ2-2, with 10 bases lining up with TRBD1. This CDR3 contains 19 residues. V lost 5 bases, J lost 5 bases, and 17 bases stayed unmatched. The V gene's germline CDR1 is LNHDA and CDR2 SQIVND (reference sequence). CDR3 coding DNA: TGTGCCAGTAGTTCGGGGGACAGGGGTGCAATTGACCGGACCGGGGAGCTGTTTTTT. Its protein is CASSSGDRGAIDRTGELFF.

At least ten counts were recorded for this clonotype. One end of the junction fails to match germline, which may point to a read error. The genes are TRBV7-7 and TRBJ2-1, with 7 bases that match TRBD2. Germline V lookup: CDR1 SSHAT, CDR2 FNYEAQ (reference sequence). The CDR3 has 13 amino acids. In nucleotides, the CDR3 is TGTGCTAGCAGCCCGGGGGGTTACAATGAGCAGTTCTTC. Translated, it gives CASSPGGYNEQFF.

There are many counts of this clonotype. The V and J genes are TRBV5-6 and TRBJ2-7; D remains ambiguous. The CDR3 extends over 13 amino acids. V lost 0 bases, J lost 0 bases, and 4 bases lay in between. The germline V gene has CDR1 SGHDT and CDR2 YYEEEE. The DNA for the CDR3 is TGTGCCAGCAGCTTGGGGGTCTCCTACGAGCAGTACTTC. Its protein is CASSLGVSYEQYF.

This clonotype was observed many times. The chain couples TRBV27 to TRBJ1-1, with unresolved D. Per germline, CDR1 MNHEY and CDR2 SMNVEV (reference sequence). CDR3 length: 15 residues. V lost 2 bases and J lost 3, with 13 bases in between. The CDR3 loop reads CASSLKDNTYTEAFF. CDR3 sequence (DNA): TGTGCCAGCAGTTTAAAAGACAATACCTACACTGAAGCTTTCTTT.

In its sample, this clonotype was seen a few times. Its ends do not fully match the called genes, so a read error is possible. The J gene is TRBJ2-5, the V gene TRBV11-2; D ambiguous. Germline values: CDR1 SGHAT, CDR2 FQNNGV. This CDR3 is built from 14 residues. CDR3: CASSLAPLPEAQYF. CDR3 DNA sequence: TGTGCCAGCAGCTTAGCTCCACTCCCAGAGGCCCAGTACTTC.

Points on this clonotype: One base away lies a much larger clone, so this may be a sequencing read error. The genes are TRBV2 and TRBJ1-1; D gene ambiguous. The CDR3 consists of 12 residues. From germline, CDR1 is SNHLY and CDR2 FYNNEI. V was shortened by 2 bases and J by 7 bases, with 8 bases between the two germline ends. The CDR3 coding sequence is TGTGCCAGCAGTGAAACGCCTTTTGAAGCTTTCTTT. Translation gives CASSETPFEAFF.

This clonotype was detected many times. This chain joins TRBV7-1 and TRBJ1-2, with D uncertain. TRBV7-1 falls under the ORF class, with uncertain function. The CDR3 consists of 17 residues. Trimming took 5 bases from V and 4 from J, leaving 23 bases between them. The CDR3 DNA is TGTGCCAGCAGCGACACAAGTCACGAGGGAAAGACCTATGGCTACACCTTC. Encoded protein: CASSDTSHEGKTYGYTF.